One sample yielded the 15 T cell receptor beta chains listed below, sequenced in a study of T cell responses to AZD1222 COVID-19 vaccine. Assay: immunoSEQ multiplex PCR; the TCRdb copy retains only in-frame clones and omits some. This sample yields around 200,000 clones, of which 94% are seen a single time; around 1.6% belongs to the top ten. The sample consisted of peripheral blood, taken 28 days after the second AZD1222 dose. These TCRs come from an adult who received the AZD1222 COVID-19 vaccine.

The chain joins TRBV5-4 to TRBJ1-2, with TRBD1 matching over 8 bases. V lost 4 bases to trimming and J lost 11 bases; unmatched junction nucleotides: 13. CDR3 length: 14 amino acids. Per the germline V gene, CDR1 is SGHNT and CDR2 is YYREEE (reference sequence). The CDR3 reads CASSMSGTGGLYTF. The CDR3 DNA sequence: TGTGCCAGCAGCATGTCCGGGACAGGTGGCTTATACACCTTC.

This chain links TRBV21-1 with TRBJ1-2; the D call in the table, TRBD1, was not verified against the DNA. TRBV21-1 is labeled a pseudogene. This CDR3 has 17 residues. The CDR3 region has the DNA TGTGCCAGCAGCAAAGGGGTCGCCGGGACAGCTAACTATGGCTACACCTTC. It specifies CASSKGVAGTANYGYTF.

With regard to this clone: Compared with germline, one end of the junction differs, possibly owing to a read error. V is TRBV4-1 and J is TRBJ1-1; maybe TRBD1 (5 bases). The CDR3 length is 14 residues. Germline CDR1 and CDR2: MGHRA and YSYEKL. The CDR3 region has the DNA TGCGCCAGCAGCGAAGACAGATCCAACACTGAAGCTTTCTTT. It specifies CASSEDRSNTEAFF.

The V and J genes are TRBV29-1 and TRBJ2-2; the D is unclear. CDR1 is SQVTM, CDR2 ANQGSEA, per germline. With 2 bases removed from V and 3 bases from J, the gap between germline ends came to 4 bases. The CDR3 is 12 amino acids. The CDR3 spells CSVERDTGELFF. CDR3 DNA: TGCAGCGTTGAACGGGACACCGGGGAGCTGTTTTTT.

The chain is built from TRBV14 and TRBJ1-1; unclear D gene. Germline loops: CDR1 SGHDN, CDR2 FVKESK. Trimming stripped 1 base from V and 1 base from J, with 7 bases between. The CDR3 totals 14 residues. The CDR3 nucleotides are TGTGCCAGCAGCCAAGGTGCCTGGAACACTGAAGCTTTCTTT. Protein: CASSQGAWNTEAFF.

The rearrangement joins TRBV19 to TRBJ2-3; D not resolved. The CDR3 totals 15 residues. Between the trimmed V and J ends, which lost 6 bases and 0 bases, there was a span of 13 bases. CDR1 is LNHDA, CDR2 SQIVND, per germline (reference sequence). The CDR3, as DNA: TGTGCCAGTAGCGCCCCCAGGAGTAGCACAGATACGCAGTATTTT. It translates to CASSAPRSSTDTQYF.

The V and J genes are TRBV4-3 and TRBJ2-6, with D tentatively TRBD2 (5 bases). The CDR3 is 17 amino acids. V was shortened by 2 bases and J by 0 bases, with 11 bases between the two germline ends. Germline CDR1 LGHNA, CDR2 YSLEER. CDR3 sequence (DNA): TGCGCCAGCAGCCAAACTCCGGCGGGCTCTGGGGCCAACGTCCTGACTTTC. Translated, it gives CASSQTPAGSGANVLTF.

The chain recombines TRBV5-1 with TRBJ2-2; D is ambiguous. The CDR3 covers 15 residues. CDR1 is SGHRS, CDR2 YFSETQ, per germline. Trimming pared 0 bases from V and 0 bases from J, leaving 6 bases between. CDR3 coding DNA: TGCGCCAGCAGCTTGGCGGCAGCGAACACCGGGGAGCTGTTTTTT. As protein: CASSLAAANTGELFF.

The chain recombines TRBV28 with TRBJ1-5, with TRBD1 identical over 10 bases. Per the germline V gene, CDR1 is MDHEN and CDR2 is SYDVKM. The CDR3 contains 18 residues. V lost 6 bases and J lost 2; bases outside the gene matches: 13. The CDR3 loop reads CASSSWDRGTLGNQPQHF. In DNA form, the CDR3 reads TGTGCCAGCAGCAGTTGGGACAGGGGAACCCTAGGCAATCAGCCCCAGCATTTT.

This clone appeared once. The J gene is TRBJ1-1, the V gene TRBV11-2; D gene unclear. The CDR3 has 14 residues. V shed 1 base and J shed 4 bases, with 10 bases lying between them. Looked up from germline, CDR1 is SGHAT and CDR2 is FQNNGV. CDR3 DNA: TGTGCCAGCAGCTTAGGGGGATTAATCACTGAAGCTTTCTTT. This codes for CASSLGGLITEAFF.

V usage is TRBV19 and J usage is TRBJ2-7, with D maybe TRBD2 (5 bases). Trimming cost V 5 bases and J 7 bases, with 12 bases left between them. The CDR3 is 12 residues long. Germline V gene lookup returns CDR1 LNHDA and CDR2 SQIVND (reference sequence). In DNA, the CDR3 is TGTGCCAGTAGTCGGGGAATGGGGGAGCAGTACTTC. The encoded protein is CASSRGMGEQYF.

This sequence joins TRBV7-9 and TRBJ1-1, with D unresolved. Germline V gene data show CDR1 as SEHNR and CDR2 as FQNEAQ (reference sequence). The CDR3 is made up of 13 amino acids. Trimming removed 1 base at V and 0 bases at J, with 3 bases between. CDR3 loop: CASSLGMNTEAFF. CDR3 DNA sequence: TGTGCCAGCAGCTTAGGGATGAACACTGAAGCTTTCTTT.

The chain recombines TRBV19 with TRBJ1-2; TRBD1 agrees at 7 bases. V was clipped by 1 base and J by 4 bases; unmatched bases: 6. The CDR3 is 15 residues long. Looked up from germline, CDR1 is LNHDA and CDR2 is SQIVND (reference sequence). The CDR3 DNA reads TGTGCCAGTAGTATAGGGACAGGATCCATCTATGGCTACACCTTC. The encoded protein is CASSIGTGSIYGYTF. Full variable domain (missing parts from reference TRBV19 and TRBJ1-2): DGGITQSPKYLFRKEGQNVTLSCEQNLNHDAMYWYRQDPGQGLRLIYYSQIVNDFQKGDIAEGYSVSREKKESFPLTVTSAQKNPTAFYLCASSIGTGSIYGYTFGSGTRLTVV.

J is TRBJ2-7 and V is TRBV1; TRBD1, the table's D call, lacks a check against the DNA. TRBV1 is tagged as a pseudogene. The CDR3 consists of 15 residues. The CDR3 sequence is CTSSQDTGGFYEQYF. Written as DNA, the CDR3 is TGCACCAGCAGCCAAGATACAGGGGGTTTTTACGAGCAGTACTTC.

This sequence joins TRBV27 and TRBJ1-3; TRBD1 is a possible D gene (5 bases). CDR3 length: 17 residues. Germline-derived CDR1 and CDR2 are MNHEY and SMNVEV (reference sequence). Trimming shortened V by 0 bases and J by 0 bases, and 12 bases separated the two germline ends. This CDR3 is CASSLSDGRASGNTIYF. The CDR3 DNA reads TGTGCCAGCAGTTTATCTGACGGCAGGGCCTCTGGAAACACCATATATTTT.